Following are 31 T cell receptor beta chains from one sample sequenced in a study of T cells in Graves' hyperthyroidism and ophthalmopathy. Amplification of TCR beta CDR3 regions was performed using RNA transcripts as template. With the HTBI primer set, the TCR CDR3 went through a first round of RT-PCR. TCRdb reprocessed the multiplex PCR reads via MiXCR and lists one record per CDR3 protein. The sample lists roughly 500,000 distinct CDR3 sequences, about 45% occurring once. The specimen was peripheral blood or thyroid tissue (not recorded which). The receptors were gathered from an adult woman with Graves' disease, either hyperthyroidism or ophthalmopathy (not recorded which).

The rearrangement joins TRBV12-3 or TRBV12-4 to TRBJ1-2; 7 bases align to TRBD1. The V segment lost 0 bases and the J segment 8 bases; nucleotides outside the gene matches: 6. This CDR3 has 14 amino acids. Written as DNA, the CDR3 is TGTGCCAGCAGTTTAGCAAAAGGGGGCGGAGGCTACACCTTC. Translating it yields CASSLAKGGGGYTF.

The chain combines TRBV14 with TRBJ1-3; D not certain. Germline V lookup: CDR1 SGHDN, CDR2 FVKESK. V lost 1 base, J lost 1 base, and 14 bases lay in between. The CDR3 spans 17 residues. Here the CDR3 reads CASSQVTTAGSGNTIYF. As DNA, the CDR3 is TGTGCCAGCAGCCAAGTTACGACGGCAGGTTCTGGAAACACCATATATTTT.

The genes are TRBV20-1 and TRBJ2-7; D unresolved. The CDR3 runs to 8 residues. Germline V gene data show CDR1 as DFQATT and CDR2 as SNEGSKA (reference sequence). Trimming removed 4 bases at V and 5 bases at J, with 0 bases between. The CDR3 DNA reads TGCAGTGCTAACGAGCAGTACTTC. It encodes CSANEQYF.

This clonotype was seen repeatedly, ten times or more. The chain combines TRBV10-3 with TRBJ2-7, with a tentative D call TRBD1 (6 bases). The germline V and J ends were trimmed by 6 bases and 5 bases, with 11 bases remaining between them. This CDR3 is built from 12 residues. From germline, CDR1 is ENHRY and CDR2 SYGVKD. The chain's CDR3 is CAIRAGVNEQYF. CDR3 sequence (DNA): TGTGCCATCAGGGCAGGGGTAAACGAGCAGTACTTC.

The V gene is TRBV24-1, the J gene TRBJ2-3; 10 bases agree with TRBD2. Germline V lookup: CDR1 KGHDR, CDR2 SFDVKD. V lost 8 bases to trimming and J lost 5 bases; unmatched junction nucleotides: 9. CDR3 length: 15 residues. CDR3 region: CATNRGLANGDTQYF. The CDR3 DNA sequence: TGTGCCACCAACCGGGGACTAGCGAACGGAGATACGCAGTATTTT.

This clonotype has just a few counts. The J gene is TRBJ2-7, the V gene TRBV11-2; no reliable D call. The CDR3 covers 15 residues. From germline, CDR1 is SGHAT and CDR2 FQNNGV. Trimming left V 6 bases short and J 0 bases short, with 15 bases between. The CDR3 protein is CASSYTLATSYEQYF. The CDR3 nucleotides read TGTGCCAGCAGTTACACCCTGGCGACCTCCTACGAGCAGTACTTC.

The rearrangement uses TRBV5-4 and TRBJ1-4; D may be TRBD1 (6 bases). CDR3 length: 14 residues. Trimming shortened V by 0 bases and J by 4 bases, and 7 bases separated the two germline ends. Germline-derived CDR1 and CDR2 are SGHNT and YYREEE (reference sequence). Here the CDR3 DNA reads TGTGCCAGCAGCTTGGACAGGGTTAATGAAAAACTGTTTTTT. It yields the protein CASSLDRVNEKLFF.

The chain is built from TRBV5-6 and TRBJ2-7; no definite D call. The CDR3 length is 12 residues. The V and J ends lost 1 base and 6 bases respectively, with 8 bases between them. Germline CDR1 reads SGHDT; CDR2 reads YYEEEE. The CDR3 loop is CASSLILSEQYF. The CDR3 coding sequence is TGTGCCAGCAGCTTGATTTTGAGCGAGCAGTACTTC.

This clonotype was counted many times. The rearrangement uses TRBV12-3 or TRBV12-4 and TRBJ1-1; D not certain. V lost 2 bases, J lost 0 bases, and 10 bases lay in between. There are 15 residues in the CDR3. This CDR3 reads CASSLRKWVNTEAFF. CDR3 DNA: TGTGCCAGCAGTTTAAGGAAATGGGTGAACACTGAAGCTTTCTTT.

The chain employs TRBV7-9 and TRBJ2-7, with D uncertain. Trimming left V 5 bases short and J 5 bases short, with 22 bases between. Germline loops: CDR1 SEHNR, CDR2 FQNEAQ (reference sequence). This CDR3 has 16 amino acids. CDR3 in amino acids: CASSQALQGPADEQYF. The CDR3 DNA reads TGTGCCAGCAGCCAAGCACTCCAAGGGCCCGCGGACGAGCAGTACTTC.

This clonotype has a count of ten or more. The chain links TRBV27 to TRBJ1-1; D perhaps matches TRBD1 (5 bases). With 4 bases removed from V and 7 bases from J, the gap between germline ends came to 13 bases. CDR3 length equals 13 residues. Germline V CDR1 and CDR2: MNHEY, SMNVEV (reference sequence). The CDR3 sequence: CASSSLGGYEAFF. The DNA of the CDR3 is TGTGCCAGCAGTTCCCTTGGGGGATATGAAGCTTTCTTT.

This clonotype came up many times. The gene calls are TRBV7-2 and TRBJ1-6; D is undetermined. Trimming left V 6 bases short and J 5 bases short, with 8 bases between. Per germline, CDR1 SGHTA and CDR2 FQGNSA. The CDR3 covers 13 residues. DNA of the CDR3: TGTGCCAGCAGAGAAGACAATAATTCACCCCTCCACTTT. This encodes CASREDNNSPLHF.

This clonotype was seen more than once but under ten times. This chain joins TRBV5-1 and TRBJ2-7; 8 bases are a match to TRBD2. In germline, CDR1 is SGHRS, CDR2 YFSETQ. V trimming: 0 bases; J trimming: 4 bases; junction bases outside the gene matches: 6. The CDR3 runs 15 residues. The CDR3 coding sequence is TGCGCCAGCAGCTTGGAGGGACTAGTGGATTACGAGCAGTACTTC. Encoded protein: CASSLEGLVDYEQYF. The full variable domain, completed using reference TRBV5-1 and TRBJ2-7, is KAGVTQTPRYLIKTRGQQVTLSCSPISGHRSVSWYQQTPGQGLQFLFEYFSETQRNKGNFPGRFSGRQFSNSRSEMNVSTLELGDSALYLCASSLEGLVDYEQYFGPGTRLTVT.

About this clonotype: Germline and junction disagree at one end, which may indicate a read error. The rearrangement links TRBV4-2 to TRBJ2-7, with D maybe TRBD1 (7 bases). CDR3 length equals 13 residues. The germline CDR1 and CDR2 sequences are LGHNA and YNFKEQ. The CDR3 DNA sequence: TGTGCCAGCAGCTTAGGAGGGCAGGGGGAAGTGAGATTC. This gives the protein CASSLGGQGEVRF.

This chain connects TRBV24-1 to TRBJ2-5; 11 nucleotides agree with TRBD2. Germline V CDR1 and CDR2: KGHDR, SFDVKD. With V trimmed by 4 bases and J by 4 bases, 7 bases remained unmatched. The CDR3 extends over 16 amino acids. CDR3 sequence reads: CATSDEGTSGSETQYF. The CDR3 region has the DNA TGTGCCACCAGTGACGAAGGGACTAGCGGCTCAGAGACCCAGTACTTC.

This clonotype was seen repeatedly, ten times or more. The rearrangement uses TRBV29-1 and TRBJ1-2; unclear D gene. There are 12 residues in the CDR3. V lost 1 base and J 8 bases, leaving 11 bases between the germline ends. Germline V gene sequence: CDR1 SQVTM, CDR2 ANQGSEA. The CDR3 bases are TGCAGCGTTGAAGGGCCCCTCGGGGGCTACACCTTC. It translates to CSVEGPLGGYTF. The entire variable domain, with the rest obtained from reference TRBV29-1 and TRBJ1-2, is as follows: SAVISQKPSRDICQRGTSLTIQCQVDSQVTMMFWYRQQPGQSLTLIATANQGSEATYESGFVIDKFPISRPNLTFSTLTVSNMSPEDSSIYLCSVEGPLGGYTFGSGTRLTVV.

The gene calls are TRBV7-6 and TRBJ2-7; D gene uncertain. Germline CDR1 SGHVS, CDR2 FNYEAQ. There are 13 residues in the CDR3. V shed 0 bases and J shed 9 bases, with 12 bases lying between them. The DNA for the CDR3 is TGTGCCAGCAGCTTAGCGCAATCAGAACCGCAGTACTTC. It codes for CASSLAQSEPQYF.

The V gene is TRBV12-3 or TRBV12-4, the J gene TRBJ1-1, with a possible D match to TRBD1 (5 bases). The germline V and J ends were trimmed by 6 bases and 1 base, with 15 bases remaining between them. This CDR3 spans 15 amino acids. The CDR3 DNA follows: TGTGCCAGCAGACCCGCAGGGACGGGGAACACTGAAGCTTTCTTT. Protein sequence: CASRPAGTGNTEAFF.

CDR3 nucleotide sequence: TGTGCCAGTAGTACCGGGGTGGACAACGAGCAGTACTTC. This codes for CASSTGVDNEQYF. The chain links TRBV19 to TRBJ2-7; D possibly matches TRBD1 or TRBD2 (5 bases each). Germline CDR1 LNHDA, CDR2 SQIVND (reference sequence). This CDR3 is 13 amino acids long. V lost 4 bases to trimming and J lost 5 bases, with 12 bases between them.

V usage is TRBV7-8 and J usage is TRBJ1-2, with 10 nucleotides matching TRBD1. Looked up from germline, CDR1 is SGHVS and CDR2 is FQNEAQ. The V segment lost 1 base and the J segment 10 bases; nucleotides outside the gene matches: 9. The length of the CDR3 is 15 residues. The CDR3 spells CASSLGPLGQGIYTF. CDR3 in DNA: TGTGCCAGCAGCTTAGGTCCATTGGGACAGGGGATCTACACCTTC.

This clonotype was seen ten or more times. This chain uses TRBV7-2 with TRBJ1-5; D remains ambiguous. Trimming shortened V by 4 bases and J by 0 bases, and 25 bases separated the two germline ends. CDR1 is SGHTA, CDR2 FQGNSA, per germline. This CDR3 region has 20 residues. DNA for the CDR3: TGTGCCAGCAGCTCCGAAGGTGGCACACTCCGCCGCAATAGCAATCAGCCCCAGCATTTT. Encoded protein: CASSSEGGTLRRNSNQPQHF.

The sample holds many counts of this clonotype. The rearrangement uses TRBV7-9 and TRBJ2-5; 14 positions agree with TRBD2. V was pared by 4 bases and J by 3 bases, with 4 bases of the junction left unmatched. The CDR3 extends over 16 amino acids. Germline assignment: CDR1 SEHNR and CDR2 FQNEAQ (reference sequence). CDR3 in DNA: TGTGCCAGCAGCTCAACGGGACTAGCGGGAGAAGAGACCCAGTACTTC. Protein sequence: CASSSTGLAGEETQYF.

This clonotype was seen many times. The gene calls are TRBV4-3 and TRBJ1-2; 9 nucleotides line up with TRBD1. The germline gives CDR1 LGHNA, CDR2 YSLEER. The CDR3 extends over 13 amino acids. Trimming removed 4 bases from V and 12 bases from J; junction bases left unmatched: 9. The CDR3 region has the DNA TGCGCCAGCAGCCGACCCGGGACAGGGTTTCACACCTTC. This sequence encodes CASSRPGTGFHTF.

The chain joins TRBV4-2 to TRBJ1-1; D call uncertain. The V and J ends lost 0 bases and 5 bases respectively, with 10 bases between them. Germline values: CDR1 LGHNA, CDR2 YNFKEQ. The CDR3 is 14 amino acids. CDR3 bases: TGTGCCAGCAGCCAAGATGTCGGGAAGACTGAAGCTTTCTTT. Translating it yields CASSQDVGKTEAFF.

This clonotype was seen ten or more times. This chain uses TRBV7-9 with TRBJ2-7; no reliable D call. The CDR3 totals 14 residues. The germline CDR1 and CDR2 sequences are SEHNR and FQNEAQ (reference sequence). Trimming cost V 5 bases and J 3 bases, with 14 bases left between them. The CDR3 nucleotides are TGTGCCAGCAGCCGGCCCCCTATCCACTACGAGCAGTACTTC. This sequence encodes CASSRPPIHYEQYF.

In this sample, this clonotype turned up many times. The V and J genes are TRBV14 and TRBJ2-5; 7 positions agree with TRBD2. V lost 0 bases to trimming and J lost 4 bases; unmatched junction nucleotides: 5. CDR3 length equals 15 residues. Germline values: CDR1 SGHDN, CDR2 FVKESK. CDR3 sequence (DNA): TGTGCCAGCAGCCAAGATTTTGCGGGAGTAGAGACCCAGTACTTC. Protein: CASSQDFAGVETQYF.

V gene TRBV7-9 combines with J gene TRBJ1-1; 8 positions agree with TRBD1. This CDR3 spans 14 amino acids. Unmatched junction bases numbered 6, after V lost 5 bases and J lost 4 bases. Per germline, CDR1 SEHNR and CDR2 FQNEAQ (reference sequence). CDR3 coding DNA: TGTGCCAGCAGCCATACAGGGGGAGCCACTGAAGCTTTCTTT. This sequence encodes CASSHTGGATEAFF.

Turning to this clonotype: The conserved phenylalanine or tryptophan normally closing the CDR3 is absent here, so this likely arose from a read error. Because the CDR3's place on the DNA is in doubt, the DNA is left out and the CDR3 is given as listed by TCRdb. CDR3 residues: CASSLSGT. The chain has TRBV7-9 and TRBJ1-4; TRBD1, as called in the table, went unchecked against the DNA. The germline V gene has CDR1 SEHNR and CDR2 FQNEAQ (reference sequence). Inclusive of both ends, the CDR3 amounts to 8 amino acids.

This clonotype showed up many times. The chain links TRBV2 to TRBJ1-1; D is perhaps TRBD1 (6 bases). Germline values: CDR1 SNHLY, CDR2 FYNNEI. The V and J ends lost 3 bases and 5 bases respectively, with 13 bases between them. The CDR3 totals 14 residues. CDR3 nucleotide sequence: TGTGCCAGCAGTGAGGGCAGGGGATTAACTGAAGCTTTCTTT. Its translation: CASSEGRGLTEAFF. The full variable domain, completed using reference TRBV2 and TRBJ1-1, is EPEVTQTPSHQVTQMGQEVILRCVPISNHLYFYWYRQILGQKVEFLVSFYNNEISEKSEIFDDQFSVERPDGSNFTLKIRSTKLEDSAMYFCASSEGRGLTEAFFGQGTRLTVV.

The V call is TRBV10-1, the J call TRBJ1-6; 9 positions match TRBD1. CDR1 WNHNN and CDR2 SYGVQD come from the germline V gene (reference sequence). This CDR3 has 18 amino acids. V lost 6 bases and J lost 6; bases outside the gene matches: 15. The CDR3 DNA reads TGCGCCAGCAGAGGCCGGGACAGGGATGGGGATATTAATTCACCCCTCCACTTT. This translates into CASRGRDRDGDINSPLHF.

The V call is TRBV11-1, the J call TRBJ1-2; D possibly corresponds to TRBD1 (5 bases). This CDR3 has 14 residues. Per germline, CDR1 SGHAT and CDR2 FQDESV (reference sequence). V gave up 2 bases and J gave up 4 bases, with 11 bases separating them. CDR3 nucleotides: TGTGCCAGCAGCTTATCTCCAGGGACCTATGGCTACACCTTC. Translation: CASSLSPGTYGYTF.